The rows below give T cell receptor beta chains drawn from one sample of a study of cytomegalovirus exposure and HLA in healthy donors. Clones were read by immunoSEQ multiplex PCR, and TCRdb kept only the in-frame ones, dropping some. Counted here are 110,000 or so clones, 60% to 80% occurring once; the ten biggest clones make up 8% to 10%. The source material was PBMCs. These receptor sequences come from a man between 18 and 29 years old in good health and CMV-seropositive. Each CDR3 is given with its conserved first and last residue. The D gene is left open where the match is weak. Clone size is stated in some rows and not others, as once, few, many or a class when expanded.

-	TRBV6-5	TRBJ1-2	-	CASSYSLGTGYGYTF	TGTGCCAGCAGTTACTCCCTTGGCACAGGCTATGGCTACACCTTC
-	TRBV7-6	TRBJ2-3	-	CASSKYTDTQYF	TGTGCCAGCAGCAAATACACAGATACGCAGTATTTT
TRBD1	TRBV5-1	TRBJ2-3	-	CASSPGTGWTTQYF	TGCGCCAGCAGCCCCGGGACAGGGTGGACCACGCAGTATTTT
TRBD1	TRBV29-1	TRBJ1-2	-	CSVEDPARGQHGYTF	TGCAGCGTTGAAGATCCAGCCAGGGGGCAACATGGCTACACCTTC
TRBD1	TRBV6-5	TRBJ1-2	-	CASNRGENYGYTF	TGTGCCAGCAACAGGGGGGAAAACTATGGCTACACCTTC
-	TRBV28	TRBJ1-3	-	CASSEWPVQAWGNTIYF	TGTGCCAGCAGCGAATGGCCTGTACAGGCCTGGGGAAACACCATATATTTT
-	TRBV10-2	TRBJ1-1	-	CASSSGMNTEAFF	TGCGCCAGCAGTTCAGGAATGAACACTGAAGCTTTCTTT
-	TRBV18	TRBJ1-1	few	CASSHRKGQMNTEAFF	TGTGCCAGCTCCCACAGAAAAGGACAGATGAACACTGAAGCTTTCTTT
-	TRBV11-3	TRBJ1-5	-	CASSLGANQPQHF	TGTGCCAGCAGCTTAGGCGCAAATCAGCCCCAGCATTTT
-	TRBV19	TRBJ1-5	-	CASSIVQGNQPQHF	TGTGCCAGTAGTATAGTTCAGGGGAATCAGCCCCAGCATTTT
TRBD1	TRBV6-1	TRBJ1-1	-	CASSKDREDEAFF	TGTGCCAGCAGTAAGGACAGGGAAGATGAAGCTTTCTTT
-	TRBV28	TRBJ1-1	-	CASSLPQVPTKAFF	TGTGCCAGCAGTTTACCGCAAGTCCCCACTAAAGCTTTCTTT
-	TRBV19	TRBJ1-4	few	CASKSAREKLFF	TGTGCCAGTAAGTCTGCGAGGGAAAAACTGTTTTTT
TRBD1	TRBV2	TRBJ1-5	-	CASSELDRGFVYQPQHF	TGTGCCAGCAGTGAATTGGACAGGGGTTTCGTCTATCAGCCCCAGCATTTT
-	TRBV7-9	TRBJ2-5	-	CASSLTEQETQYF	TGTGCCAGCAGCCTAACAGAGCAAGAGACCCAGTACTTC
TRBD2	TRBV6-7	TRBJ2-7	-	CASSYSLARVEQYF	TGTGCCAGCAGTTACTCACTAGCGCGCGTCGAGCAGTACTTC
-	TRBV5-1	TRBJ1-1	few	CASSIGDCEAFF	TGCGCCAGCAGCATAGGGGACTGCGAAGCTTTCTTT
TRBD1	TRBV7-9	TRBJ1-2	-	CASSFGTGGPLNYGYTF	TGTGCCAGCAGCTTCGGGACAGGGGGTCCGTTGAACTATGGCTACACCTTC
TRBD1	TRBV9	TRBJ2-1	-	CASSVVDRDNEQFF	TGTGCCAGCAGCGTAGTGGACAGGGACAATGAGCAGTTCTTC
-	TRBV27	TRBJ2-3	-	CASRDRDKKRDTQYF	TGTGCCAGCAGAGACCGGGACAAAAAGAGAGATACGCAGTATTTT
-	TRBV5-4	TRBJ1-6	-	CASSLGVSGTYNSPLHF	TGTGCCAGCAGCTTGGGGGTATCGGGAACCTATAATTCACCCCTCCACTTT
-	TRBV6-1	TRBJ1-1	-	CASRRAVEAYTEAFF	TGTGCCAGCCGAAGGGCTGTGGAGGCGTACACTGAAGCTTTCTTT
TRBD1	TRBV28	TRBJ2-1	few	CASSLGTGFNEQFF	TGTGCCAGCAGTTTGGGGACAGGGTTCAATGAGCAGTTCTTC
-	TRBV7-2	TRBJ1-1	-	CASSLMNTEAFF	TGTGCCAGCAGTCTTATGAACACTGAAGCTTTCTTT
TRBD1	TRBV28	TRBJ1-2	-	CASSRQGTGGYTF	TGTGCCAGCAGTCGACAGGGTACGGGGGGCTACACCTTC
-	TRBV29-1	TRBJ1-2	few	CSVVSEERAANYGYTF	TGCAGCGTTGTCTCGGAGGAGCGGGCTGCTAACTATGGCTACACCTTC
TRBD1	TRBV5-4	TRBJ2-2	-	CASSSGTANTGELFF	TGTGCCAGCAGCTCCGGGACAGCGAACACCGGGGAGCTGTTTTTT
-	TRBV4-1	TRBJ1-1	once	CASTLFGGAEAFF	TGCGCCAGCACCTTATTTGGAGGGGCTGAAGCTTTCTTT
-	TRBV5-1	TRBJ1-6	once	CASSRDSSYNSPLHF	TGCGCCAGCAGTCGGGATTCCTCCTATAATTCACCCCTCCACTTT
-	TRBV5-1	TRBJ1-1	-	CASSIQGGEAFF	TGCGCCAGCAGCATACAGGGAGGGGAAGCTTTCTTT
TRBD2	TRBV11-2	TRBJ2-1	-	CASSFSGDNEQFF	TGTGCCAGCAGCTTTAGCGGGGACAATGAGCAGTTCTTC
TRBD1	TRBV6-5	TRBJ1-1	-	CASRPGAGGFTEAFF	TGTGCCAGCAGACCGGGGGCAGGGGGCTTCACTGAAGCTTTCTTT
-	TRBV9	TRBJ2-1	-	CASSEGSSVYNEQFF	TGTGCCAGCAGCGAGGGCAGTAGCGTATACAATGAGCAGTTCTTC
TRBD2	TRBV19	TRBJ2-1	once	CASSIGVRGLAELDNEQFF	TGTGCCAGTAGTATTGGGGTCAGGGGACTAGCCGAACTCGACAATGAGCAGTTCTTC
TRBD1	TRBV6-5	TRBJ2-7	-	CASRRGGQGYEQYF	TGTGCCAGCAGGAGGGGGGGACAGGGTTACGAGCAGTACTTC
-	TRBV9	TRBJ1-1	-	CASSVGTGPGEKGNTGAFF	TGTGCCAGCAGCGTAGGGACCGGACCTGGGGAGAAAGGGAACACTGGAGCTTTCTTT
TRBD1	TRBV6-5	TRBJ2-7	-	CASNTGGSYEQYF	TGTGCCAGCAATACAGGGGGATCCTACGAGCAGTACTTC
-	TRBV5-1	TRBJ1-4	-	CASSPTATNEKLFF	TGCGCCAGCAGTCCGACAGCAACTAATGAAAAACTGTTTTTT
-	TRBV2	TRBJ2-3	once	CASSAQGTQYF	TGTGCCAGCAGCGCACAGGGAACGCAGTATTTT
-	TRBV4-1	TRBJ2-1	-	CASSQEEDSDNEQFF	TGCGCCAGCAGCCAAGAGGAGGACAGCGACAATGAGCAGTTCTTC
-	TRBV9	TRBJ1-3	few	CASSPREENTIYF	TGTGCCAGCAGCCCCCGAGAGGAGAACACCATATATTTT
-	TRBV28	TRBJ2-1	-	CASARDSQEQFF	TGTGCCAGCGCTCGGGACTCCCAAGAGCAGTTCTTC
TRBD1	TRBV2	TRBJ2-7	once	CASSRGTGNYEQYF	TGTGCCAGCAGCCGAGGGACAGGGAACTACGAGCAGTACTTC
-	TRBV30	TRBJ2-1	-	CAWKGLANEQFF	TGTGCCTGGAAGGGGCTGGCGAATGAGCAGTTCTTC
TRBD2	TRBV29-1	TRBJ2-3	-	CSVFFGGVRADTQYF	TGCAGCGTTTTTTTCGGGGGGGTGCGCGCAGATACGCAGTATTTT
-	TRBV25-1	TRBJ1-1	-	CASSEVGTPNTEAFF	TGTGCCAGCAGTGAGGTTGGGACACCGAACACTGAAGCTTTCTTT
-	TRBV10-2	TRBJ1-5	-	CASSDMGPQPQHF	TGCGCCAGCAGTGACATGGGCCCCCAGCCCCAGCATTTT
TRBD1	TRBV27	TRBJ1-5	-	CASSDRDSNQPQHF	TGTGCCAGCAGCGACAGGGATAGCAATCAGCCCCAGCATTTT